This is a list of T cell receptor beta chains from one sample in a study of blood T cell repertoires in COVID-19. Sequencing used immunoSEQ multiplex PCR; TCRdb keeps in-frame clones, though not all of them. The sample includes some 150,000 clones, 80% to 90% of them seen just once. Material for sequencing was PBMCs or T cells enriched from blood (not recorded which). The receptor source for this set is a man aged 50-59 years who had recovered from COVID-19. CDR3s include the opening cysteine and the closing phenylalanine or tryptophan. The D gene is left open where the match is weak. The size entry is marked missing in some rows and otherwise reads once, few, many or a size class.

j_gene: TRBJ2-7
abundance: -
d_gene: -
v_gene: TRBV18
CDR3nt: TGTGCCAGCTCACCGAGACTAGAGCTCTACGAGCAGTACTTC
CDR3aa: CASSPRLELYEQYF

j_gene: TRBJ1-2
abundance: -
d_gene: -
v_gene: TRBV20-1
CDR3nt: TGCAGTTTCCGGGGTTACGGCTACACCTTC
CDR3aa: CSFRGYGYTF

j_gene: TRBJ1-2
abundance: -
d_gene: TRBD1
v_gene: TRBV13
CDR3nt: TGTGCCAGCAGCCAGTTACAGGGGGCGAGGGCTTATGGCTACACCTTC
CDR3aa: CASSQLQGARAYGYTF

j_gene: TRBJ1-1
abundance: -
d_gene: TRBD1
v_gene: TRBV6-2/TRBV6-3
CDR3nt: TGTGCCAGCAGTTCCGACAGGGGGGTTAGTGGGTACACTGAAGCTTTCTTT
CDR3aa: CASSSDRGVSGYTEAFF

j_gene: TRBJ1-4
abundance: -
d_gene: -
v_gene: TRBV19
CDR3nt: TGTGCCAGTAGTACCAGGGGAGGGAATGAAAAACTGTTTTTT
CDR3aa: CASSTRGGNEKLFF

j_gene: TRBJ2-7
abundance: -
d_gene: -
v_gene: TRBV10-3
CDR3nt: TGTGCCATCAGGGCGACTGGGAGCTCCTACGAGCAGTACTTC
CDR3aa: CAIRATGSSYEQYF

j_gene: TRBJ1-1
abundance: -
d_gene: -
v_gene: TRBV2
CDR3nt: TGTGCCAGCAGTGAATTTATAGCAAACACTGAAGCTTTCTTT
CDR3aa: CASSEFIANTEAFF

j_gene: TRBJ1-1
abundance: -
d_gene: TRBD1
v_gene: TRBV9
CDR3nt: TGTGCCAGCAGCGTAGAAAGGGACAGGAACACTGAAGCTTTCTTT
CDR3aa: CASSVERDRNTEAFF

j_gene: TRBJ2-2
abundance: few
d_gene: TRBD2
v_gene: TRBV30
CDR3nt: TGTGCCTGGAGTGTATCCCCGACTAGCGGGGGGGCTCTCCAAAACACCGGGGAGCTGTTTTTT
CDR3aa: CAWSVSPTSGGALQNTGELFF

j_gene: TRBJ2-3
abundance: -
d_gene: -
v_gene: TRBV27
CDR3nt: TGTGCCAGCAGTTTAACAGGAGCGGATACGCAGTATTTT
CDR3aa: CASSLTGADTQYF